This TCR beta chain stems from a study of CD8+ T cells in alopecia areata. About the study: Tofacitinib administration to treated patients was oral, at 5 to 10 mg twice daily. The study's findings and limits: There were many expanded lesional clones persisting in scalp and blood during tofacitinib. Scalp data also include sequences from resident alphabeta T cells of normal skin.

The sequencing template was cDNA reverse transcribed from extracted RNA. Sequencing used immunoSEQ multiplex PCR; TCRdb keeps in-frame clones, though not all of them. The sample has roughly 100,000 clones, around 86% seen once. Treatment specified: oral pan-JAK inhibitor, 5-10 mg twice daily. The investigators collected lesional scalp punch biopsies and peripheral blood from alopecia areata patients. Remarks on this clone: The antigen remains unidentified.

The sequence derives from a human donor with alopecia areata. The starting material was CD8+ T cells sorted from blood, obtained at approximately week 30, from a patient treated with tofacitinib.

The CDR3 loop reads CAWSLAGGTDTQYF. In DNA, the CDR3 is TGTGCCTGGAGCCTAGCGGGAGGCACAGATACGCAGTATTTT. V usage is TRBV30 and J usage is TRBJ2-3; 10 bases match TRBD2. The CDR3 extends over 14 amino acids. With V trimmed by 3 bases and J by 1 base, 1 base remained unmatched. CDR1 and CDR2 from the germline V gene are GTSNPN and SVGIG (reference sequence).